The table lists the clone carrying this T cell receptor beta chain with many counts. The record originates from a study of Graves' ophthalmopathy and Graves' hyperthyroidism. Study details: Samples of peripheral blood were obtained at initial diagnosis, prior to treatment of any kind.

The V end was cut by 2 bases, the J end by 5 bases, with 13 bases between. The V gene's germline CDR1 is SGHRS and CDR2 YFSETQ. This CDR3 region has 14 residues. Amplified material comprised TCR beta CDR3 regions derived from RNA transcripts. A first-round RT-PCR used HTBI primers, followed by a second-round multiplex PCR. In TCRdb, the multiplex PCR reads were re-called with MiXCR into one record per CDR3 protein. Among more than 300,000 distinct CDR3 sequences listed, 15% were seen once. The receptor comes from a woman younger than 35 with stable Graves' hyperthyroidism. Sequencing was performed on peripheral blood. V usage is TRBV5-1 and J usage is TRBJ1-2; the D is unclear. CDR3 sequence: CASSLGVVGYGYTF. The CDR3 nucleotides are TGCGCCAGCAGCTTAGGAGTCGTGGGTTATGGCTACACCTTC.